The present entry profiles one T cell receptor beta chain with its context. The record originates from a study of blood T cell repertoires in COVID-19. Study details: The cDNA or gDNA used as material had been derived from T cells, B-cell-depleted T cells, or PBMCs.

Some clones are missing from TCRdb's copy, which holds only in-frame ones; the method was immunoSEQ multiplex PCR. The sample contains over 150,000 clones, roughly 83% of which appear only once. Germline-derived CDR1 and CDR2 are LGHDT and YNNKEL (reference sequence). The germline V and J ends were trimmed by 4 bases and 6 bases, with 13 bases remaining between them. This CDR3 comprises 14 residues. Input material: PBMCs or T cells enriched from blood (not recorded which). The source of this sequence is a woman in her twenties or thirties who had recovered from COVID-19. The rearrangement joins TRBV3-1 (or the pseudogene TRBV3-2) to TRBJ2-4; TRBD2 is a possible D gene (6 bases). CDR3 DNA: TGTGCCAGCAGCCCGGACCGACTAGTAAACATTCAGTACTTC. This translates into CASSPDRLVNIQYF.